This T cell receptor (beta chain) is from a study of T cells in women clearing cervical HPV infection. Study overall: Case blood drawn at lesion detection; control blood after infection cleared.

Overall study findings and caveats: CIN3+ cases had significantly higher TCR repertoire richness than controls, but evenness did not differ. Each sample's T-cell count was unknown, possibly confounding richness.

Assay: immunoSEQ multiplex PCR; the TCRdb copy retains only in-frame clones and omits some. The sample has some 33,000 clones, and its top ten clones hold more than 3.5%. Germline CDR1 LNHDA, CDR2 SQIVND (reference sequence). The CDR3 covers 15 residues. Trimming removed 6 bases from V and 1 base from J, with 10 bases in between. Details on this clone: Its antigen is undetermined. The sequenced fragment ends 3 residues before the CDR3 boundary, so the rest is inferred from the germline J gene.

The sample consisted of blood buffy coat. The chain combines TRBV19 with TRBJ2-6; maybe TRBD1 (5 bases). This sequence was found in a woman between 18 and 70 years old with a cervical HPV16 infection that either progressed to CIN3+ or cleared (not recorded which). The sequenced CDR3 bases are TGTGCCAGTAGCATAACAGGTTCTGGGGCCAACGTC. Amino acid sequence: CASSITGSGANV. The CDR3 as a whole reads CASSITGSGANVLTF.